In this sample, the clone carrying this TCR beta chain turned up a few times. The target antigen is unknown. It was RNA transcripts that yielded the amplified TCR beta CDR3 regions. A set of HTBI primers served as the primers for a first-round RT-PCR of the TCR CDR3. TCRdb processed the multiplex PCR reads anew with MiXCR; each CDR3 protein has one entry. The sample lists about 560,000 distinct CDR3 sequences; around 16% were seen once. Germline V gives CDR1 DFQATT, CDR2 SNEGSKA (reference sequence). Trimming cost V 1 base and J 6 bases, with 16 bases left between them. This CDR3 contains 14 residues. The data derive from a study of T cells in Graves' hyperthyroidism and ophthalmopathy. Whole-study findings and limits: Stable hyperthyroidism was told apart from ophthalmopathy by a model built on 13 V-J features.

The sequence was collected from a woman in her twenties or thirties with Graves' hyperthyroidism. This sequence joins TRBV20-1 and TRBJ2-7, with D perhaps being TRBD1 or TRBD2 (5 bases each). Sequencing input: blood. The chain's CDR3 is CSARVAGRISEQYF. The CDR3 DNA reads TGCAGTGCTAGAGTTGCAGGGAGAATCTCCGAGCAGTACTTC.